This T cell receptor (beta chain) was observed in a study of shared clonotypes between healthy human individuals. Notes on the study in general: Four donors held about 5.1% of naive CD4 clonotypes in common. It was anticipated that sequencing depth would influence how many clonotypes donors shared.

Worth noting for this clone: Its antigen is still unknown.

Assay execution took place at the deep level. Profiled with immunoSEQ multiplex PCR; TCRdb holds only in-frame clones, not every one. Of about 1.1 million clones in the sample, roughly 74% were seen once. The ends were cut back, 4 bases at V and 2 bases at J, with 9 bases in the middle. CDR1 LNHDA and CDR2 SQIVND come from the germline V gene (reference sequence). The CDR3 has 13 residues. This receptor was obtained from a man younger than 35 in good health. Some clones in this sample may be carry-over from other donors' samples. The chain has TRBV19 and TRBJ2-7; no reliable D call. Sequenced sample: memory CD4+ T cells from PBMCs. Subset specified: CD45RA-negative fraction. This CDR3 is CASSSRVTYEQYF. The CDR3 DNA reads as TGTGCCAGTAGTAGCCGGGTCACCTACGAGCAGTACTTC.